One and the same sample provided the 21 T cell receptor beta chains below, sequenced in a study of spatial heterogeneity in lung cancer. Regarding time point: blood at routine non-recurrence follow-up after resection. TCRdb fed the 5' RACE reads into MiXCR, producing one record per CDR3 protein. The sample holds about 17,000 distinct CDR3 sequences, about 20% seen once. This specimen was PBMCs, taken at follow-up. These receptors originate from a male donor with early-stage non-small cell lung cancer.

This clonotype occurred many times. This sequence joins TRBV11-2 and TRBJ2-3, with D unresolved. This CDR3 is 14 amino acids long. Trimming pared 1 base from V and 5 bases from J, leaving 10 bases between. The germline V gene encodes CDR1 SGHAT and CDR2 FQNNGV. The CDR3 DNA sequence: TGTGCCAGCAGCTTAGTTTTTGGGCAAGATACGCAGTATTTT. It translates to CASSLVFGQDTQYF. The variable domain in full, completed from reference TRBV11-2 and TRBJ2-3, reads EAGVAQSPRYKIIEKRQSVAFWCNPISGHATLYWYQQILGQGPKLLIQFQNNGVVDDSQLPKDRFSAERLKGVDSTLKIQPAKLEDSAVYLCASSLVFGQDTQYFGPGTRLTVL.

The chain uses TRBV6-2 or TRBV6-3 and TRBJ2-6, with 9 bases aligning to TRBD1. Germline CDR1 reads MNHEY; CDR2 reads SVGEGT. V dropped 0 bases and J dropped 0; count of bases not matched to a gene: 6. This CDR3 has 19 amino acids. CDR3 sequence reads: CASSYSGQGQDSGANVLTF. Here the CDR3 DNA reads TGTGCCAGCAGTTACTCGGGACAGGGTCAAGACTCTGGGGCCAACGTCCTGACTTTC.

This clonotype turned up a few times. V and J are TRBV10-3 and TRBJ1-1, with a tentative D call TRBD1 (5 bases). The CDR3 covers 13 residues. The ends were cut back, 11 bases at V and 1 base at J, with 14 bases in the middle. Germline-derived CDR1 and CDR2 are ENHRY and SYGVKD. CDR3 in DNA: TGTGCCTCCAAGAAGACAGAGAACACTGAAGCTTTCTTT. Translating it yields CASKKTENTEAFF.

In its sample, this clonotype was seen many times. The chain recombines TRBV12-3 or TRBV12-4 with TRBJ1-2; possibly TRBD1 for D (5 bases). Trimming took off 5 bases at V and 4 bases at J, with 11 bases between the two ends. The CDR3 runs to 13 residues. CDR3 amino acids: CASSPDTSYGYTF. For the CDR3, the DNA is TGTGCCAGCAGTCCGGACACCTCCTATGGCTACACCTTC.

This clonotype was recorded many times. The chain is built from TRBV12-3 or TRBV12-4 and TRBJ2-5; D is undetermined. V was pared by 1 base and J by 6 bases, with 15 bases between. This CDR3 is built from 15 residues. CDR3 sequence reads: CASSLGDYFLQTQYF. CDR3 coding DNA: TGTGCCAGCAGTTTAGGAGATTACTTCCTTCAGACCCAGTACTTC.

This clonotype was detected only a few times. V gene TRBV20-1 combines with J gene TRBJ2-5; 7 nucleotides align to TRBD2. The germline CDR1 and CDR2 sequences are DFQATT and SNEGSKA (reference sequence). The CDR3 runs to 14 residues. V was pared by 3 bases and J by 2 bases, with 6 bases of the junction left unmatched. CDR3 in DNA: TGCAGTGCTAGGGTCACCGGGGGGCAAGAGACCCAGTACTTC. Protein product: CSARVTGGQETQYF.

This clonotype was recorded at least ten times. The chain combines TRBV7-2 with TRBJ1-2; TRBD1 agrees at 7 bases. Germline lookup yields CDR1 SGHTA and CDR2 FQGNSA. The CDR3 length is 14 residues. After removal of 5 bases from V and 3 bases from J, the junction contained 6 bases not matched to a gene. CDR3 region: CASSADRDDYGYTF. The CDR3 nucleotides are TGTGCCAGCAGCGCCGACAGGGACGACTATGGCTACACCTTC.

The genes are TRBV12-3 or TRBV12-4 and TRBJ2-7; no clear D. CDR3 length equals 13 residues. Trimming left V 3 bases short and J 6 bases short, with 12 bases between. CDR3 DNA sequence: TGTGCCAGCAGTTTGGCGGCGCTCGGCGAGCAGTACTTC. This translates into CASSLAALGEQYF.

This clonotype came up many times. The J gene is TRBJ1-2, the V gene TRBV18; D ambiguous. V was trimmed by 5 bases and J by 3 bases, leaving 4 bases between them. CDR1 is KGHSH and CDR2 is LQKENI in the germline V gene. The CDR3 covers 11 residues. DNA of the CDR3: TGTGCCAGCTCATCAGACTATGGCTACACCTTC. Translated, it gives CASSSDYGYTF.

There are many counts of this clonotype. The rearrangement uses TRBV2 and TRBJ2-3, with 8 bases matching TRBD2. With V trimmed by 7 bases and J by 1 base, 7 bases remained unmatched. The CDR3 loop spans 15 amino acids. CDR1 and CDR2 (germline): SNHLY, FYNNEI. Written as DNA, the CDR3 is TGTGCCAGCAACCAAGAGCGGGGGCGCACAGATACGCAGTATTTT. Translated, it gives CASNQERGRTDTQYF.

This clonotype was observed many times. The DNA of the CDR3 is TGCGCCAGCAGTGTCGAAGGGGGTACTAACAATGAGCAGTTCTTC. Amino acid sequence: CASSVEGGTNNEQFF. The V and J genes are TRBV10-2 and TRBJ2-1; D possibly corresponds to TRBD1 (6 bases). The CDR3 runs to 15 residues. Trimming stripped 4 bases from V and 5 bases from J, with 15 bases between. The germline V gene encodes CDR1 WSHSY and CDR2 SAAADI.

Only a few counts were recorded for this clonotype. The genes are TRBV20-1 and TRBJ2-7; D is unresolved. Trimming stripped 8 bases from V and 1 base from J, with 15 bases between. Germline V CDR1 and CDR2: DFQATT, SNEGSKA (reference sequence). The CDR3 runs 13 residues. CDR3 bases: TGCAGTCCCCGCGGCGGCAGATCCTACGAGCAGTACTTC. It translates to CSPRGGRSYEQYF.

CDR3 loop: CASSLARGGPDTQYF. Written as DNA, the CDR3 is TGTGCCAGCAGCTTGGCACGAGGGGGGCCAGATACGCAGTATTTT. V is TRBV5-8 and J is TRBJ2-3, with D perhaps TRBD1 or TRBD2 (6 bases each). The CDR3 extends over 15 amino acids. Trimming shortened V by 0 bases and J by 4 bases, and 12 bases separated the two germline ends. Germline-derived CDR1 and CDR2 are SGHTS and YDEGEE.

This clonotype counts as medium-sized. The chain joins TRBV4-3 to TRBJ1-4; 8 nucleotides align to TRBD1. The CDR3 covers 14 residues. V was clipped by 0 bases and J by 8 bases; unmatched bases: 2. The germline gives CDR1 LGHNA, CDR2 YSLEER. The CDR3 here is CASSQERTGEKLFF. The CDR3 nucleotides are TGCGCCAGCAGCCAAGAGCGGACAGGGGAAAAACTGTTTTTT.

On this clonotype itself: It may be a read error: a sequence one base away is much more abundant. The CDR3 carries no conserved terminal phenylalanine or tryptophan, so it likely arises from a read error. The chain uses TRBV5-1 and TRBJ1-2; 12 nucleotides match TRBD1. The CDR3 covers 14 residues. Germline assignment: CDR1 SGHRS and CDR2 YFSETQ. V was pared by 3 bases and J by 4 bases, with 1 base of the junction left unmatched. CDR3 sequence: CASSSGQGAYGYTS. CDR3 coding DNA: TGCGCCAGCAGCTCGGGACAGGGGGCCTATGGCTACACCTCC.

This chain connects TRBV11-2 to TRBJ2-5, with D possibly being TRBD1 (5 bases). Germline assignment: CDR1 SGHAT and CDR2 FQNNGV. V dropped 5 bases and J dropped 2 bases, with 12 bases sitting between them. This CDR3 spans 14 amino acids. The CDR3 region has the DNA TGTGCCAGCAGCAGTGGGGCGGTACAAGAGACCCAGTACTTC. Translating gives CASSSGAVQETQYF.

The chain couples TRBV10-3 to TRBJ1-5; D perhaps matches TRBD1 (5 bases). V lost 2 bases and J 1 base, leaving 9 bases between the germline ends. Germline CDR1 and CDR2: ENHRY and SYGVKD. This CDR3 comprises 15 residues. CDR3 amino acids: CAISEARESNQPQHF. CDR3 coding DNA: TGTGCCATCAGTGAGGCCAGGGAGAGCAATCAGCCCCAGCATTTT.

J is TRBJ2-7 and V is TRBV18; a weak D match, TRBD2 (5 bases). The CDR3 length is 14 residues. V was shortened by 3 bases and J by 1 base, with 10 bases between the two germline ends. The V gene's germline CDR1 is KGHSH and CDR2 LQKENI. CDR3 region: CASSPGLVSYEQYF. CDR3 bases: TGTGCCAGCTCACCCGGACTGGTTTCCTACGAGCAGTACTTC.

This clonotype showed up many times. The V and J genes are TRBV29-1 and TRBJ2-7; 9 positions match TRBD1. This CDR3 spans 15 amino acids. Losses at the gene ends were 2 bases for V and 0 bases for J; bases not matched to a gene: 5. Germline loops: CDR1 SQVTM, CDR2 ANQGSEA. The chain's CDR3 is CSVETGGLSSYEQYF. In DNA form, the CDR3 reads TGCAGCGTTGAAACAGGGGGCCTAAGCTCCTACGAGCAGTACTTC.

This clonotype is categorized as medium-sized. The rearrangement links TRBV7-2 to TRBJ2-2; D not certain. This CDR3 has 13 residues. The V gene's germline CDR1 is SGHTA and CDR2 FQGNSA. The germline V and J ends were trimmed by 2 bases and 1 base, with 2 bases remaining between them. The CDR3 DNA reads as TGTGCCAGCAGCTTACTGAACACCGGGGAGCTGTTTTTT. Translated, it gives CASSLLNTGELFF.

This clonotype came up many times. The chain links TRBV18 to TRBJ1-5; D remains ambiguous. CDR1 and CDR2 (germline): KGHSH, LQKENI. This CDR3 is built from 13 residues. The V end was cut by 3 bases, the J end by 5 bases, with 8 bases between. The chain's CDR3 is CASSPGGYQPQHF. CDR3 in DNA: TGTGCCAGCTCACCTGGAGGCTATCAGCCCCAGCATTTT.